Presented here are 18 T cell receptor beta chains from one specimen sequenced in a study of T cells after yellow fever vaccination. One entry per CDR3 protein results from TCRdb running MiXCR on the 5' RACE reads. The profile shows approximately 580,000 distinct CDR3 sequences, roughly a sixth of them singletons. This material consisted of PBMCs, taken less than 6 days after the first yellow fever vaccination. These receptors were obtained from a man aged 18 to 29 who received the YFV17D yellow fever vaccine.

Ten or more counts support this clonotype. This chain connects TRBV7-9 to TRBJ1-1; D possibly corresponds to TRBD1 (5 bases). V was shortened by 1 base and J by 6 bases, with 9 bases between the two germline ends. The length of the CDR3 is 13 residues. Germline CDR1 reads SEHNR; CDR2 reads FQNEAQ (reference sequence). As DNA, the CDR3 is TGTGCCAGCAGCTTAGGGGGCAGGGCTGAAGCTTTCTTT. This translates into CASSLGGRAEAFF.

The chain employs TRBV5-5 and TRBJ2-5, with a weak D call TRBD2 (6 bases). This CDR3 is built from 16 residues. Germline V gene lookup returns CDR1 SGHKS and CDR2 YYEKEE (reference sequence). V was clipped by 0 bases and J by 2 bases, with 14 bases between them. This CDR3 reads CASSLERAARQETQYF. The CDR3 coding sequence is TGTGCCAGCAGCTTGGAGCGGGCAGCTAGGCAAGAGACCCAGTACTTC.

Ten or more counts support this clonotype. Here the CDR3 DNA reads TGTGCCAGCAGCAAGGGGACGGCTAACACTGAAGCTTTCTTT. This sequence encodes CASSKGTANTEAFF. The chain links TRBV6-1 to TRBJ1-1; possibly TRBD1 for D (5 bases). The CDR3 sequence is 14 residues long. With 6 bases removed from V and 2 bases from J, the gap between germline ends came to 13 bases. Germline V gene lookup returns CDR1 MNHNS and CDR2 SASEGT.

Here the CDR3 reads CASSPEMMGAFF. The CDR3 nucleotides are TGTGCCAGCAGCCCGGAAATGATGGGAGCTTTCTTT. This chain connects TRBV7-9 to TRBJ1-1, with D hard to call. The CDR3 extends over 12 amino acids. Germline loops: CDR1 SEHNR, CDR2 FQNEAQ (reference sequence). V was pared by 5 bases and J by 10 bases, with 14 bases between.

J is TRBJ1-2 and V is TRBV20-1; D may be TRBD1 (6 bases). CDR1 and CDR2 (germline): DFQATT, SNEGSKA (reference sequence). This CDR3 has 13 amino acids. V was cut by 3 bases and J by 8 bases, with 16 bases left in between. DNA for the CDR3: TGCAGTGCTAGCCTACAGGGTGGAAGCGGCTACACCTTC. Its protein is CSASLQGGSGYTF.

As DNA, the CDR3 is TGTGCCAGCAAACAGGGATTCGAGCAGTACGTC. This codes for CASKQGFEQYV. This sequence joins TRBV21-1 and TRBJ2-7; the table names TRBD1, a call not compared with the DNA. TRBV21-1 is a listed pseudogene. This CDR3 spans 11 amino acids.

The chain carries TRBV6-1 and TRBJ1-2; 7 bases fit TRBD1. Germline-derived CDR1 and CDR2 are MNHNS and SASEGT. The CDR3 sequence is 13 residues long. The junction had 7 bases not matched to a gene; V was cut back by 10 bases and J by 2 bases. The CDR3 nucleotides are TGTGCCACCGTCAAGGGGGCAAACTATGGCTACACCTTC. This codes for CATVKGANYGYTF.

This clonotype was seen more than once but under ten times. The V and J genes are TRBV7-2 and TRBJ2-5; TRBD2 agrees at 10 bases. The CDR3 consists of 17 residues. J lost 1 base, V lost 5 bases, and 10 bases had no gene match. Germline V lookup: CDR1 SGHTA, CDR2 FQGNSA. The DNA of the CDR3 is TGTGCCAGCAGCCCCAGAGGATCTAGCGGGGGCCAAGAGACCCAGTACTTC. Translation: CASSPRGSSGGQETQYF.

V gene TRBV21-1 combines with J gene TRBJ2-4; the table assigns TRBD2, which was not confirmed against the DNA. TRBV21-1 is given as a pseudogene. The CDR3 spans 16 residues. CDR3 protein: CASSPSRQGAKNIQYF. The CDR3 region has the DNA TGTGCCAGCAGCCCCTCCCGGCAGGGGGCCAAAAACATTCAGTACTTC.

The chain has TRBV6-1 and TRBJ2-3; a weak D match, TRBD1 (7 bases). There are 15 residues in the CDR3. V dropped 6 bases and J dropped 0 bases, with 13 bases sitting between them. Germline assignment: CDR1 MNHNS and CDR2 SASEGT. CDR3 sequence (DNA): TGTGCCAGCAGGGGCGGGACAGCTAGCACAGATACGCAGTATTTT. Its translation is CASRGGTASTDTQYF.

The rearrangement uses TRBV12-3 or TRBV12-4 and TRBJ2-7; tentatively, D is TRBD2 (5 bases). Trimming took off 6 bases at V and 2 bases at J, with 11 bases between the two ends. The CDR3 runs 13 residues. The CDR3 coding sequence is TGTGCCAGCAGCCCCGGACTTCCCTACGAGCAGTACTTC. It codes for CASSPGLPYEQYF.

The chain links TRBV7-2 to TRBJ1-2; 8 bases agree with TRBD1. The V gene end was trimmed by 3 bases and the J gene end by 6 bases; junction bases not matched to a gene: 3. Germline CDR1 is SGHTA and CDR2 is FQGNSA. The CDR3 length is 13 residues. CDR3 loop: CASSFRDRNGYTF. CDR3 nucleotides: TGTGCCAGCAGCTTCCGGGACAGGAATGGCTACACCTTC.

The chain has TRBV12-3 or TRBV12-4 and TRBJ2-7, with 11 bases matching TRBD1. V shed 8 bases, J shed 4 bases, and the junction held 4 bases outside the gene matches. CDR3 length: 13 residues. This CDR3 reads CASRGTGGYEQYF. CDR3 nucleotide sequence: TGTGCCAGCCGTGGGACAGGGGGATACGAGCAGTACTTC.

This clonotype was detected a few times. The chain is built from TRBV7-3 and TRBJ2-7; the D is unclear. Trimming left V 4 bases short and J 2 bases short, with 9 bases between. The CDR3 covers 13 residues. Germline V gene lookup returns CDR1 SGHTA and CDR2 FQGTGA. CDR3 coding DNA: TGTGCCAGCAGCTATGACGGTCCCTACGAGCAGTACGTC. Amino acid sequence: CASSYDGPYEQYV.

The chain combines TRBV4-3 with TRBJ2-1; D unresolved. CDR1 and CDR2 (germline): LGHNA, YSLEER. The CDR3 is 14 amino acids. With 0 bases removed from V and 6 bases from J, the gap between germline ends came to 9 bases. CDR3 loop: CASSQEIRVNEQFF. The CDR3 nucleotides read TGCGCCAGCAGCCAAGAGATCCGGGTCAATGAGCAGTTCTTC.

This clonotype was seen a few times. The J gene is TRBJ2-7, the V gene TRBV25-1; 8 bases align to TRBD1. This CDR3 is 13 amino acids long. Germline CDR1 reads MGHDK; CDR2 reads SYGVNS. With 5 bases clipped from V and 4 bases from J, the junction kept 4 bases outside the gene matches. In DNA form, the CDR3 reads TGTGCCAGCAGTAAACAGGGGGTTTACGAGCAGTACGTC. Translated: CASSKQGVYEQYV.

The J gene is TRBJ1-1, the V gene TRBV21-1; TRBD1 was called by the table and not checked on the DNA. TRBV21-1 is termed a pseudogene. CDR3 length equals 15 residues. The CDR3 protein is CASSKRGTGFPEAFF. CDR3 sequence (DNA): TGTGCCAGCAGCAAACGGGGGACAGGGTTTCCTGAAGCTTTCTTT.

This chain's CDR3 is CASIGDRASGANVLTF. DNA for the CDR3: TGCGCCAGCATAGGGGACAGGGCCTCTGGGGCCAACGTCCTGACTTTC. The chain recombines TRBV10-2 with TRBJ2-6; the match to TRBD1 covers 9 bases. V trimming: 7 bases; J trimming: 0 bases; junction bases outside the gene matches: 4. The CDR3 extends over 16 amino acids. Germline V CDR1 and CDR2: WSHSY, SAAADI.